This T cell receptor (beta chain) came from a study of blood T cells in healthy people across ages. From germline, CDR1 is SGHTA and CDR2 FQGNSA. The V and J ends lost 1 base and 3 bases respectively, with 11 bases between them. The CDR3 has 15 amino acids. The authors ran a second PCR of 7 to 11 cycles using a sample-barcoded 5' primer and a J-beta primer mix. TCRdb passed the 5' RACE reads through MiXCR, listing each CDR3 protein once. The data show just under 750,000 distinct CDR3 sequences, about a fifth seen once. The sample comprised blood. The clonotype was recovered from a man aged 65-85 years in good health. V usage is TRBV7-2 and J usage is TRBJ2-3; D unclear. The CDR3 sequence: CASSLVGINTDTQYF. The CDR3, as DNA: TGTGCCAGCAGCTTAGTTGGTATTAATACAGATACGCAGTATTTT. The variable domain in full, with the rest retrieved from reference TRBV7-2 and TRBJ2-3, is GAGVSQSPSNKVTEKGKDVELRCDPISGHTALYWYRQSLGQGLEFLIYFQGNSAPDKSGLPSDRFSAERTGGSVSTLTIQRTQQEDSAVYLCASSLVGINTDTQYFGPGTRLTVL.